Below, one TCR beta chain is given with its context. The library targeted TCRbeta and was prepared with unique molecular identifiers. TCRdb analysed the PCR reads with MiXCR anew, one entry per CDR3 protein. There are 500,000 to 600,000 distinct CDR3 sequences in the sample; about 16% occur only once, and approximately 3% lies in the top ten. The entry originates in a study of T-cell reconstitution after alpha-beta-depleted transplantation in children. This CDR3 has 14 amino acids. Germline values: CDR1 SGHDT, CDR2 YYEEEE. V trimming: 4 bases; J trimming: 3 bases; junction bases outside the gene matches: 4.

This specimen was PBMCs from the stem cell graft donor, taken from the stem cell graft. This sequence originates from a human donor who donated a stem cell graft to a child with acute lymphoblastic leukemia. J is TRBJ1-1 and V is TRBV5-6; 9 bases are a match to TRBD1. The CDR3 bases are TGTGCCAGCAGCCCTGGACAGGGGTACACTGAAGCTTTCTTT. This codes for CASSPGQGYTEAFF.